Included here is one TCR beta chain sequence, with context. The target antigen is unknown. This sample stems from a study of early T cells in non-severe SARS-CoV-2 infection. Study observations and caveats: VDJdb-based annotation leaned toward anti-spike CD8 responses and missed private and CD4 specificities.

Unique molecular identifiers were affixed to single, distinct cDNA molecules. One entry per CDR3 protein results from TCRdb running MiXCR on the 5' RACE reads. Of just under 85,000 distinct CDR3 sequences in the sample, under 11% were seen once. The CDR3 has 15 amino acids. Looked up from germline, CDR1 is MDHEN and CDR2 is SYDVKM. Trimming stripped 3 bases from V and 1 base from J, with 10 bases between. The sequence derives from an adult who was a healthcare worker with PCR-confirmed SARS-CoV-2 infection or an uninfected control (not recorded which). The chain employs TRBV28 and TRBJ2-4; D is tentatively TRBD1 or TRBD2 (6 bases each). Sequenced here: whole blood, sampled at baseline. This CDR3 reads CASSFQGGAKNIQYF. CDR3 DNA: TGTGCCAGCAGTTTCCAAGGGGGGGCCAAAAACATTCAGTACTTC.